These 26 T cell receptor beta chains were all obtained from the same sample, sequenced in a study of T cells in Graves' hyperthyroidism and ophthalmopathy. Amplification of TCR beta CDR3 regions was performed using RNA transcripts as template. An initial round of RT-PCR targeting the TCR CDR3 relied on the HTBI primer set. From the multiplex PCR reads, TCRdb called clonotypes with MiXCR, one entry per CDR3 protein. This table has about 600,000 distinct CDR3 sequences, 13% to 15% appearing once. The sequenced sample was blood. Every receptor here comes from a woman aged 18-35 years with Graves' ophthalmopathy.

Many counts were recorded for this clonotype. The chain recombines TRBV7-3 with TRBJ2-2; 10 bases match TRBD2. The V gene end was trimmed by 1 base and the J gene end by 6 bases; junction bases not matched to a gene: 14. The CDR3 spans 19 residues. Per the germline V gene, CDR1 is SGHTA and CDR2 is FQGTGA. CDR3 bases: TGTGCCAGCAGCTTAAGTCTTCTCGCGCTAGCGGGAGTATCCGGGGAGCTGTTTTTT. Its protein is CASSLSLLALAGVSGELFF. The variable domain in full, completed from reference TRBV7-3 and TRBJ2-2, reads GAGVSQTPSNKVTEKGKYVELRCDPISGHTALYWYRQSLGQGPEFLIYFQGTGAADDSGLPNDRFFAVRPEGSVSTLKIQRTERGDSAVYLCASSLSLLALAGVSGELFFGEGSRLTVL.

This clonotype was seen repeatedly, ten times or more. This chain connects TRBV28 to TRBJ2-3; D not resolved. Trimming cost V 3 bases and J 4 bases, with 8 bases left between them. Looked up from germline, CDR1 is MDHEN and CDR2 is SYDVKM. This CDR3 comprises 13 residues. The CDR3 loop is CASSFESADTQYF. The CDR3 nucleotides are TGTGCCAGCAGTTTTGAGAGTGCAGATACGCAGTATTTT.

In its sample, this clonotype was seen many times. This chain joins TRBV12-3 or TRBV12-4 and TRBJ2-7; the match to TRBD2 covers 7 bases. Trimming removed 5 bases from V and 2 bases from J; junction bases left unmatched: 15. This CDR3 region has 17 residues. DNA for the CDR3: TGTGCCAGCAGTATCTACCCCAGTTCACGGGAGGCCTACGAGCAGTACTTC. Protein: CASSIYPSSREAYEQYF.

The chain couples TRBV24-1 to TRBJ1-5; D gene ambiguous. The CDR3 length is 15 residues. CDR1 KGHDR and CDR2 SFDVKD come from the germline V gene. Trimming stripped 10 bases from V and 2 bases from J, with 17 bases between. CDR3 residues: CATGEQGRGNQPQHF. In nucleotides, the CDR3 is TGTGCCACGGGCGAACAAGGTCGCGGCAATCAGCCCCAGCATTTT.

This clonotype has at least ten counts. This chain joins TRBV30 and TRBJ2-1; D remains unclear. Germline V gene sequence: CDR1 GTSNPN, CDR2 SVGIG (reference sequence). Between the trimmed V and J ends, which lost 2 bases and 4 bases, there was a span of 18 bases. There are 16 residues in the CDR3. In DNA form, the CDR3 reads TGTGCCTGGAGTTACGCTTCTTCTGACCATTACAATGAGCAGTTCTTC. It yields the protein CAWSYASSDHYNEQFF.

In this sample, this clonotype turned up many times. The rearrangement uses TRBV30 and TRBJ1-5; 8 bases fit TRBD1. Germline V gives CDR1 GTSNPN, CDR2 SVGIG (reference sequence). The J segment lost 4 bases and the V segment lost 0 bases, leaving 11 bases of the junction unmatched. This CDR3 is built from 17 residues. CDR3 sequence (DNA): TGTGCCTGGAGTGTACCAGGGGACAGGTTTAGTAATCAGCCCCAGCATTTT. This encodes CAWSVPGDRFSNQPQHF.

This clonotype was seen many times. The CDR3 region has the DNA TGTGCCAGCAGCCAAAGTCAGGGGGCAGCCGGGGAGCTGTTTTTT. It specifies CASSQSQGAAGELFF. The chain employs TRBV3-1 and TRBJ2-2; 8 bases match TRBD1. Trimming removed 2 bases from V and 6 bases from J; junction bases left unmatched: 5. Germline values: CDR1 LGHDT, CDR2 YNNKEL (reference sequence). The CDR3 totals 15 residues.

The table lists this clonotype with many counts. This chain joins TRBV11-2 and TRBJ2-1; tentatively, D is TRBD1 (6 bases). V was clipped by 1 base and J by 9 bases, with 13 bases between them. CDR1 and CDR2 (germline): SGHAT, FQNNGV. CDR3 length: 14 amino acids. The CDR3 DNA follows: TGTGCCAGCAGCTTAGCACAGGGCTTGGGTGAGCAGTTCTTC. This translates into CASSLAQGLGEQFF.

This clonotype has only a few counts. V gene TRBV30 combines with J gene TRBJ2-1, with D unresolved. The germline V gene encodes CDR1 GTSNPN and CDR2 SVGIG (reference sequence). This CDR3 contains 19 residues. The V end lost 5 bases, the J end lost 0 bases, and 26 bases lay between the germline ends. The CDR3 DNA sequence: TGTGCCTGGCGCAAGTTTGTTGGTAACCTCTGGGTCTCCTACAATGAGCAGTTCTTC. Its protein is CAWRKFVGNLWVSYNEQFF. The full variable domain, its missing parts supplied by reference TRBV30 and TRBJ2-1, is SQTIHQWPATLVQPVGSPLSLECTVEGTSNPNLYWYRQAAGRGLQLLFYSVGIGQISSEVPQNLSASRPQDRQFILSSKKLLLSDSGFYLCAWRKFVGNLWVSYNEQFFGPGTRLTVL.

This clonotype was recorded many times. This sequence joins TRBV24-1 and TRBJ2-2, with 7 bases fitting TRBD1. Germline V gene sequence: CDR1 KGHDR, CDR2 SFDVKD. CDR3 length equals 22 residues. Trimming at V came to 2 bases and at J to 5 bases, leaving 25 bases not matched to a gene. The CDR3 here is CATSDYTGRFGMTGLRTGELFF. Here the CDR3 DNA reads TGTGCCACCAGTGATTACACGGGACGGTTTGGGATGACAGGGCTGAGGACCGGGGAGCTGTTTTTT.

Worth noting for this clonotype: One end of the junction fails to match germline, which may point to a read error. The V and J genes are TRBV27 and TRBJ2-7; 7 bases line up with TRBD1. From germline, CDR1 is MNHEY and CDR2 SMNVEV (reference sequence). The CDR3 is 14 amino acids. This CDR3 reads CASSLTGSPYEQCF. The CDR3 nucleotides are TGTGCCAGCAGTTTGACAGGGAGTCCCTACGAGCAGTGCTTC.

In this sample, this clonotype turned up many times. This sequence joins TRBV7-8 and TRBJ2-7; D is ambiguous. The CDR3 loop spans 12 amino acids. In germline, CDR1 is SGHVS, CDR2 FQNEAQ. The V gene lost 5 bases and the J gene lost 6 bases, with 11 bases spanning the gap. The CDR3 DNA reads as TGTGCCAGCAGCCACGACCGGAGCGAGCAGTACTTC. Translation: CASSHDRSEQYF.

This clonotype has at least ten counts. This sequence joins TRBV20-1 and TRBJ1-1; 7 positions agree with TRBD1. CDR3 size: 14 residues. Trimming at V came to 3 bases and at J to 1 base, leaving 5 bases not matched to a gene. The V gene's germline CDR1 is DFQATT and CDR2 SNEGSKA (reference sequence). CDR3 amino acids: CSASRGPSNTEAFF. For the CDR3, the DNA is TGCAGTGCTAGTAGGGGGCCGTCGAACACTGAAGCTTTCTTT.

In this sample, this clonotype turned up many times. This sequence joins TRBV5-1 and TRBJ1-1; D gene unclear. This CDR3 contains 14 residues. Trimming left V 6 bases short and J 0 bases short, with 12 bases between. Per the germline V gene, CDR1 is SGHRS and CDR2 is YFSETQ. CDR3 in DNA: TGCGCCAGCACCGAGGGCCCCATGAACACTGAAGCTTTCTTT. Amino acids: CASTEGPMNTEAFF.

This clonotype was observed at least ten times. This rearrangement joins TRBV5-1 to TRBJ2-3; possibly TRBD2 for D (6 bases). The germline V and J ends were trimmed by 4 bases and 8 bases, with 17 bases remaining between them. Germline CDR1 is SGHRS and CDR2 is YFSETQ. This CDR3 is built from 14 residues. CDR3 protein: CASSLDVAAGTQYF. CDR3 in DNA: TGCGCCAGCAGCCTGGACGTGGCAGCGGGTACGCAGTATTTT.

This clonotype was seen ten or more times. The rearrangement links TRBV6-1 to TRBJ2-1; D is perhaps TRBD2 (5 bases). Germline CDR1 and CDR2: MNHNS and SASEGT. V dropped 7 bases and J dropped 1 base, with 20 bases sitting between them. The CDR3 contains 17 residues. DNA of the CDR3: TGTGCCAGCACCCCTGTCCCCGGCGGGCTATCCTACAATGAGCAGTTCTTC. Residues: CASTPVPGGLSYNEQFF.

The genes are TRBV19 and TRBJ1-6, with a weak D call TRBD1 (5 bases). V dropped 3 bases and J dropped 7 bases, with 10 bases sitting between them. Germline CDR1 is LNHDA and CDR2 is SQIVND (reference sequence). This CDR3 is built from 14 residues. The CDR3 spells CASSMGPKNSPLHF. In DNA, the CDR3 is TGTGCCAGTAGTATGGGGCCTAAAAATTCACCCCTCCACTTT. Full variable domain (outside the CDR3, taken from reference TRBV19 and TRBJ1-6): DGGITQSPKYLFRKEGQNVTLSCEQNLNHDAMYWYRQDPGQGLRLIYYSQIVNDFQKGDIAEGYSVSREKKESFPLTVTSAQKNPTAFYLCASSMGPKNSPLHFGNGTRLTVT.

V is TRBV5-6 and J is TRBJ1-6; D is uncertain. The ends were cut back, 1 base at V and 0 bases at J, with 8 bases in the middle. This CDR3 comprises 16 residues. From germline, CDR1 is SGHDT and CDR2 YYEEEE. The CDR3 sequence is CASSLYGSSYNSPLHF. CDR3 DNA sequence: TGTGCCAGCAGCTTGTATGGCAGCTCCTATAATTCACCCCTCCACTTT.

In its sample, this clonotype was seen a few times. The chain recombines TRBV9 with TRBJ2-5; the D is unclear. Germline CDR1 and CDR2: SGDLS and YYNGEE. V lost 4 bases and J lost 3, with 13 bases in between. The CDR3 is made up of 14 amino acids. The CDR3 reads CASSPRWGKETQYF. The DNA of the CDR3 is TGTGCCAGCAGCCCCCGGTGGGGTAAAGAGACCCAGTACTTC.

This clonotype was counted ten times or more. V gene TRBV6-2 or TRBV6-3 combines with J gene TRBJ2-7; possible D gene TRBD2, 5 bases. The CDR3 extends over 14 amino acids. Germline loops: CDR1 MNHEY, CDR2 SVGEGT. V lost 2 bases to trimming and J lost 3 bases, with 11 bases between them. The CDR3 protein is CASSYPDSDYEQYF. CDR3 DNA: TGTGCCAGCAGTTACCCGGACTCGGACTACGAGCAGTACTTC.

In its sample, this clonotype was seen many times. The chain joins TRBV28 to TRBJ2-5, with D possibly TRBD2 on 5 matching bases. V was cut by 8 bases and J by 9 bases, with 22 bases left in between. This CDR3 is 14 amino acids long. Germline-derived CDR1 and CDR2 are MDHEN and SYDVKM. CDR3 residues: CASHGRDLWRAQYF. CDR3 nucleotide sequence: TGTGCCAGCCACGGCCGCGACTTGTGGCGGGCCCAGTACTTC.

This clonotype was picked up a small number of times. The chain has TRBV28 and TRBJ1-6; perhaps TRBD1 as D (5 bases). Trimming removed 3 bases at V and 3 bases at J, with 9 bases between. The germline CDR1 and CDR2 sequences are MDHEN and SYDVKM. The CDR3 length is 15 residues. The CDR3 DNA reads TGTGCCAGCAGTTTCGGGGGGGGCTATAATTCACCCCTCCACTTT. This translates into CASSFGGGYNSPLHF.

This clonotype was observed a handful of times. The chain combines TRBV19 with TRBJ1-6; D remains unclear. From germline, CDR1 is LNHDA and CDR2 SQIVND (reference sequence). The CDR3 loop spans 14 amino acids. Trimming took 5 bases from V and 6 from J, leaving 11 bases between them. In DNA form, the CDR3 reads TGTGCCAGTAGTGAGGGCCCAAGTAATTCACCCCTCCACTTT. Translating gives CASSEGPSNSPLHF.

The J gene is TRBJ2-2, the V gene TRBV30; 7 nucleotides agree with TRBD1. CDR3 length: 14 residues. Germline lookup yields CDR1 GTSNPN and CDR2 SVGIG (reference sequence). Losses at the gene ends were 4 bases for V and 0 bases for J; bases not matched to a gene: 2. DNA of the CDR3: TGTGCCTGGAACAGGGGCGCGAACACCGGGGAGCTGTTTTTT. Its translation: CAWNRGANTGELFF.

This clonotype showed up many times. This chain connects TRBV28 to TRBJ2-7; 9 bases align to TRBD1. The CDR3 has 14 amino acids. Germline values: CDR1 MDHEN, CDR2 SYDVKM. The trim removed 2 bases at V and 5 bases at J, leaving 4 bases unmatched. The CDR3 coding sequence is TGTGCCAGCAGTTTAAACAGGGGGCGGGACGAGCAGTACTTC. Its protein is CASSLNRGRDEQYF.

A few counts support this clonotype. This chain uses TRBV6-2 or TRBV6-3 with TRBJ2-1; 8 bases fit TRBD1. Germline V gives CDR1 MNHEY, CDR2 SVGEGT. With V trimmed by 5 bases and J by 6 bases, 6 bases remained unmatched. The CDR3 length is 14 residues. The CDR3 loop reads CASSARTGRNEQFF. CDR3 nucleotide sequence: TGTGCCAGCAGTGCCCGGACAGGGCGCAATGAGCAGTTCTTC.